One sample yielded the 16 T cell receptor beta chains listed below, sequenced in a study of CD8+ T cells in alopecia areata. Cells from pooled cutaneous lymph nodes were sorted by CD4, CD8alpha, NKG2D, NKG2ACE and other markers. RNA, once extracted, was reverse transcribed into cDNA for use as the sequencing template. Profiling relied on immunoSEQ multiplex PCR, and the TCRdb table lists in-frame clones only, not all of them. The specimen has approximately 280,000 clones, none found just once. Material for sequencing was CD4+ T cells sorted from a lymph node. Every receptor here comes from a C3H/HeJ mouse with alopecia areata. As its MHC haplotype, the strain has H2-k.

About this clone itself: The gene symbols are mouse symbols. The read falls 4 residues short of the CDR3 end, and the missing part is taken from the germline J gene. The chain couples TRBV1 to TRBJ2-3; 9 bases line up with TRBD2. Germline V gene data show CDR1 as NSQYPW and CDR2 as LRSPGD (reference sequence). V lost 0 bases to trimming and J lost 0 bases; unmatched junction nucleotides: 4. The CDR3 contains 17 residues. Incomplete CDR3 DNA: TGCACCTGCAGTGCAGAGGGACTGGGATCTAGTGCAGAA. Translating it yields CTCSAEGLGSSAE. The CDR3, in full, reads CTCSAEGLGSSAETLYF.

This clone was counted between two and nine times. Gene names refer to mouse genes. The CDR3 goes on 4 residues after the read ends, and that part is filled in from the germline J gene. The identical CDR3 is also encoded by other nucleotide sequences in the sample. The chain is built from TRBV1 and TRBJ1-1, with 8 bases lining up with TRBD1. CDR3 size: 15 residues. The germline gives CDR1 NSQYPW, CDR2 LRSPGD (reference sequence). The J segment lost 3 bases and the V segment lost 0 bases, leaving 3 bases of the junction unmatched. The DNA read from the CDR3 is TGCACCTGCAGTGCAGATCAGGGGGCTTACACA. The encoded protein is CTCSADQGAYT. The full-length CDR3 reads as CTCSADQGAYTEVFF.

About this clone itself: Germline and genes here are mouse. The read ends 4 residues shy of where the CDR3 ends; the end is completed using the germline J gene. The V gene is TRBV31, the J gene TRBJ2-5; 11 bases map to TRBD2. Germline V gives CDR1 GKSSPN, CDR2 SITVG. CDR3 length: 15 residues. The DNA read from the CDR3 is TGTGCCTGGAGTTCCCGGACTGGGGGGCTGGAC. This codes for CAWSSRTGGLD. The full CDR3 protein reads CAWSSRTGGLDTQYF. Together with reference TRBV31 and TRBJ2-5, the CDR3 gives the full variable domain: AQTIHQWPVAEIKAVGSPLSLGCTIKGKSSPNLYWYWQATGGTLQQLFYSITVGQVESVVQLNLSASRPKDDQFILSTEKLLLSHSGFYLCAWSSRTGGLDTQYFGPGTRLLVL.

This clone was recorded a few times. Gene labels here are mouse ones. The CDR3 extends 3 residues past the end of the read, so its final part is completed from the germline J gene. Other nucleotide sequences in the sample specify the same CDR3. The V and J genes are TRBV19 and TRBJ1-6; a possible D gene is TRBD1 (6 bases). TRBJ1-6 is classed as an ORF, of uncertain function. CDR3 length: 15 amino acids. The germline V and J ends were trimmed by 2 bases and 5 bases, with 11 bases remaining between them. Germline CDR1 reads FNHDT; CDR2 reads SITEND (reference sequence). CDR3 DNA (partial): TGTGCCAGCAGTATTGCCGGACAGAATAATTCGCCC. This sequence encodes CASSIAGQNNSP. In full, the CDR3 reads CASSIAGQNNSPLYF.

Regarding this clone: The gene names here belong to mouse. The DNA ends 4 residues before the CDR3 does, and the rest of the CDR3 is filled in from the germline J gene. This rearrangement joins TRBV13-3 to TRBJ2-4; 10 bases are a match to TRBD1. The CDR3 extends over 15 amino acids. CDR1 and CDR2 (germline): NNHDY, SYVADS. V was pared by 5 bases and J by 0 bases, with 3 bases of the junction left unmatched. The CDR3 protein is CASRGQGKSQNTLYF. The covered CDR3 bases are TGTGCCAGCAGGGGACAGGGGAAGAGTCAAAAC.

Comment on this clone: Gene names and germline refer to mouse. Read data end 4 residues before the CDR3 end; the end is taken from the germline J gene. The rearrangement links TRBV5 to TRBJ2-1; the match to TRBD2 covers 10 bases. V was pared by 0 bases and J by 3 bases, with 5 bases of the junction left unmatched. Per germline, CDR1 LGHNA and CDR2 YNLKQL (reference sequence). CDR3 length equals 17 residues. CDR3 region: CASSQEGWGGAYAEQFF. The sequenced CDR3 bases are TGTGCCAGCAGCCAAGAGGGCTGGGGGGGCGCCTATGCT.

This clone was counted a few times. Genes here carry mouse names. Read coverage stops 4 residues before the CDR3 terminus; the germline J gene supplies the remainder. The same CDR3 arises from other DNA sequences in this sample as well. This rearrangement joins TRBV31 to TRBJ2-2, with 7 bases fitting TRBD1. The germline V gene has CDR1 GKSSPN and CDR2 SITVG. This CDR3 has 14 residues. After removal of 2 bases from V and 0 bases from J, the junction contained 0 bases not matched to a gene. The CDR3 protein is CAWSGTANTGQLYF. The sequenced CDR3 bases are TGTGCCTGGAGTGGGACAGCAAACACCGGG.

This clone came up a few times. Mouse germline and gene names are used. The covered CDR3 bases are TGTGCCAGCAGTACCCGGGACAGCTCCTAT. Translating gives CASSTRDSSY. The full CDR3 protein reads CASSTRDSSYEQYF. The rearrangement joins TRBV13-1 to TRBJ2-7; TRBD1 aligns across 7 bases. The read falls 4 residues short of the CDR3 end, and the missing part is taken from the germline J gene. The germline gives CDR1 NSHNY, CDR2 SYGAGN. The V segment lost 4 bases and the J segment 0 bases; nucleotides outside the gene matches: 4. The CDR3 is 14 residues long.

This clone was found a few times. Gene names are mouse gene names. The sequence runs out 4 residues before the end of the CDR3; the remainder is reconstructed from the germline J gene. This chain links TRBV1 with TRBJ2-3; D may be TRBD2 (5 bases). V was pared by 0 bases and J by 0 bases, with 10 bases between. The CDR3 consists of 16 residues. Germline CDR1 reads NSQYPW; CDR2 reads LRSPGD (reference sequence). The sequenced part of the CDR3 DNA is TGCACCTGCAGTGCAGATGCTGGGTCTAGTGCAGAA. Its protein is CTCSADAGSSAE. The entire CDR3 reads CTCSADAGSSAETLYF. The complete variable domain, with remaining parts taken from reference TRBV1 and TRBJ2-3, reads VTLLEQNPRWRLVPRGQAVNLRCILKNSQYPWMSWYQQDLQKQLQWLFTLRSPGDKEVKSLPGADYLATRVTDTELRLQVANMSQGRTLYCTCSADAGSSAETLYFGSGTRLTVL.

In regard to this clone: Each gene name is a mouse one. The CDR3 goes on 4 residues after the read ends, and that part is filled in from the germline J gene. This chain connects TRBV31 to TRBJ2-1, with 10 bases that match TRBD2. Per the germline V gene, CDR1 is GKSSPN and CDR2 is SITVG. The CDR3 length is 16 residues. J lost 0 bases, V lost 2 bases, and 4 bases had no gene match. CDR3 DNA, as far as it was read: TGTGCCTGGAGTGACTGGGGGGTGGGTAACTATGCT. This encodes CAWSDWGVGNYA. The full CDR3 sequence reads CAWSDWGVGNYAEQFF.

This clone has only a few counts. The gene names here belong to mouse. The read finishes 4 residues shy of the CDR3 end, and the germline J gene is used to complete it. V and J are TRBV19 and TRBJ1-1, with 8 positions matching TRBD1. This CDR3 contains 13 residues. CDR1 and CDR2 from the germline V gene are FNHDT and SITEND (reference sequence). V dropped 3 bases and J dropped 3; count of bases not matched to a gene: 1. The sequenced CDR3 bases are TGTGCCAGCAGTAAACAGGGGGACACA. Its protein is CASSKQGDT. The whole CDR3 is CASSKQGDTEVFF. The variable domain in full, completed from reference TRBV19 and TRBJ1-1, reads GGIITQTPKFLIGQEGQKLTLKCQQNFNHDTMYWYRQDSGKGLRLIYYSITENDLQKGDLSEGYDASREKKSSFSLTVTSAQKNEMAVFLCASSKQGDTEVFFGKGTRLTVV.

This clone has only a few counts. Any gene name here is a mouse gene name. The read terminates 4 residues ahead of where the CDR3 ends, so the germline J gene completes it. This rearrangement joins TRBV19 to TRBJ2-5; D call uncertain. Germline CDR1 is FNHDT and CDR2 is SITEND (reference sequence). The CDR3 covers 14 residues. The DNA read from the CDR3 is TGTGCCAGCAGTATACAACGTTCCGAAGAC. Protein sequence: CASSIQRSED. The entire CDR3 protein is CASSIQRSEDTQYF.

In regard to this clone: Mouse germline and gene names are used. The read terminates 3 residues before the CDR3 end, so the remaining end is supplied by the germline J gene. The rearrangement uses TRBV1 and TRBJ1-6; unclear D gene. TRBJ1-6 counts as an open reading frame of uncertain function. V was trimmed by 4 bases and J by 0 bases, leaving 7 bases between them. CDR1 NSQYPW and CDR2 LRSPGD come from the germline V gene (reference sequence). This CDR3 contains 15 residues. The sequenced part of the CDR3 DNA is TGCACCTGCAGTGACAAAAATTCCTATAATTCGCCC. It specifies CTCSDKNSYNSP. The full CDR3 protein reads CTCSDKNSYNSPLYF.

Notes on this clone: The gene names here belong to mouse. The CDR3 is cut off 4 residues early in the read; its end comes from the germline J gene. Other DNA sequences in this specimen translate into the identical CDR3. This chain links TRBV13-2 with TRBJ2-1; D perhaps matches TRBD2 (5 bases). Per the germline V gene, CDR1 is NNHNN and CDR2 is SYGAGS (reference sequence). The CDR3 is 12 amino acids. CDR3 bases read: TGTGCCAGCGGTGATCTGGGAGCT. Translating it yields CASGDLGA. The entire CDR3 protein is CASGDLGAEQFF.

In the case of this clone: The gene symbols are mouse symbols. The read ends 4 residues early relative to the CDR3; the germline J gene fills the gap. The J gene is TRBJ1-2, the V gene TRBV13-3; 7 bases are shared with TRBD1. The CDR3 totals 13 residues. CDR1 NNHDY and CDR2 SYVADS come from the germline V gene. After removal of 9 bases from V and 0 bases from J, the junction contained 5 bases not matched to a gene. The sequenced CDR3 bases are TGTGCCAATTCCGGGACAGCAAACTCC. Translated, it gives CANSGTANS. The full CDR3 protein is CANSGTANSDYTF.

In regard to this clone: The gene symbols are mouse symbols. The CDR3 is CASSDATGAANSDYTF. CDR3 DNA (partial): TGTGCCAGCAGTGATGCGACAGGGGCTGCAAACTCC. The rearrangement links TRBV13-1 to TRBJ1-2; TRBD1 matches 8 bases. The missing CDR3 end, 4 residues past where the read stops, is filled in from the germline J gene. V was pared by 0 bases and J by 0 bases, with 4 bases of the junction left unmatched. This CDR3 contains 16 residues. In germline, CDR1 is NSHNY, CDR2 SYGAGN.